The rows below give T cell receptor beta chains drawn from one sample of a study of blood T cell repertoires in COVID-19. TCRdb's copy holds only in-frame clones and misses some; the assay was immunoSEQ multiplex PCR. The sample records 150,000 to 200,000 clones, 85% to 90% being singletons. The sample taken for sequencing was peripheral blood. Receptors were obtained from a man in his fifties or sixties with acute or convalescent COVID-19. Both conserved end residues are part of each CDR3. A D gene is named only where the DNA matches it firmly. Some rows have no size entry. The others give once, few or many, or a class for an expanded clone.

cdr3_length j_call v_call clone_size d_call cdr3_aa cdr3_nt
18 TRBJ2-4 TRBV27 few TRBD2 CASSSISGGAGAKNIQYF TGTGCCAGCAGTTCCATTAGCGGGGGCGCCGGGGCCAAAAACATTCAGTACTTC
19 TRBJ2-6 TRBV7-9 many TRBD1 CASNTNWDRGGPGANVLTF TGTGCCAGCAACACTAATTGGGACAGGGGAGGTCCTGGGGCCAACGTCCTGACTTTC
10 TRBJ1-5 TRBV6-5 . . CARTDRGLHF TGTGCCAGGACGGACCGCGGACTGCATTTT
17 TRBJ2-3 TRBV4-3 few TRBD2 CASSQDRAGGTTDTQYF TGCGCCAGCAGCCAAGATCGCGCCGGGGGGACCACAGATACGCAGTATTTT
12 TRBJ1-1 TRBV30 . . CAWSRMNTEAFF TGTGCCTGGTCTAGGATGAACACTGAAGCTTTCTTT
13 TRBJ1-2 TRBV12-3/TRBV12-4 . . CASSPHRSHGYTF TGTGCCAGCAGTCCACACAGGAGCCATGGCTACACCTTC
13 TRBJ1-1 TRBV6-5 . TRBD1 CASSQGDRPEAFF TGTGCCAGCAGTCAGGGGGACAGGCCTGAAGCTTTCTTT
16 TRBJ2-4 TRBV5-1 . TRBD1 CASSLFAGGAKNIQYF TGCGCCAGCAGCTTGTTCGCAGGGGGAGCCAAAAACATTCAGTACTTC
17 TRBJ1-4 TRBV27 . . CASSLSRPGSANEKLFF TGTGCCAGCAGTTTATCGCGCCCGGGGTCAGCTAATGAAAAACTGTTTTTT
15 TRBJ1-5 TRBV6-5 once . CASVMGQGSGQPQHF TGTGCCAGCGTTATGGGGCAGGGTTCGGGTCAGCCCCAGCATTTT
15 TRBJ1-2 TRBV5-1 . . CASSFGWAESYGYTF TGCGCCAGCAGCTTTGGCTGGGCAGAAAGCTATGGCTACACCTTC
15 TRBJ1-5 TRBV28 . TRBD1 CASRPGQGNWEPQHF TGTGCCAGCAGGCCGGGACAGGGCAATTGGGAGCCCCAGCATTTT
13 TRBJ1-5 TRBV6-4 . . CASADNPQQPQHF TGTGCCAGCGCAGACAACCCCCAGCAGCCCCAGCATTTT
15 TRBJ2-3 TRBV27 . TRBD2 CASSWSGGERDTQYF TGTGCCAGCAGTTGGAGCGGGGGGGAGCGAGATACGCAGTATTTT
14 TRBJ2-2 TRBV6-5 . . CASSPGIGTGELFF TGTGCCAGCAGTCCCGGGATTGGCACCGGGGAGCTGTTTTTT
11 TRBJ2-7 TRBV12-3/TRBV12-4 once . CASSDLTKQYF TGTGCCAGCAGTGATCTAACGAAGCAGTACTTC
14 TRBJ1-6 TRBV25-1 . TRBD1 CASSEGTGSSPLHF TGTGCCAGCAGTGAAGGGACAGGGAGCTCACCCCTCCACTTT
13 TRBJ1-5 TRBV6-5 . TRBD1 CASRTGVGQPQHF TGTGCCAGCAGAACAGGGGTTGGTCAGCCCCAGCATTTT
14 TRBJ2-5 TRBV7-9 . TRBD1 CASSFLQGKETQYF TGTGCCAGCAGTTTCCTACAGGGGAAAGAGACCCAGTACTTC
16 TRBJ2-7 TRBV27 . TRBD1 CASSLLGTDYSYEQYF TGTGCCAGCAGTCTACTCGGGACAGACTACTCCTACGAGCAGTACTTC
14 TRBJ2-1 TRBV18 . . CASSPGLAYNEQFF TGTGCCAGCTCGCCCGGTCTAGCCTACAATGAGCAGTTCTTC
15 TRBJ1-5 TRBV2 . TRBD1 CASRRDSGSNQPQHF TGTGCCAGCAGGAGGGACAGTGGGAGCAATCAGCCCCAGCATTTT
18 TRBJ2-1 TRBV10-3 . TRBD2 CAISELPGLAEWYNEQFF TGTGCCATCAGTGAGCTGCCGGGACTAGCGGAGTGGTACAATGAGCAGTTCTTC
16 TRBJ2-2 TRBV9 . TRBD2 CASSVGAGANTGELFF TGTGCCAGCAGCGTAGGGGCGGGAGCGAACACCGGGGAGCTGTTTTTT
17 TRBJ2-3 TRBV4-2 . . CASSQDLSYPGTDTQYF TGTGCCAGCAGCCAAGATCTTTCCTACCCCGGCACAGATACGCAGTATTTT
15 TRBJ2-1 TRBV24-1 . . CATSRSGEVRNEQFF TGTGCCACCAGTCGGTCGGGGGAGGTACGGAATGAGCAGTTCTTC
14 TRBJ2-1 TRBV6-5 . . CASALIGSYNEQFF TGTGCCAGCGCTCTTATCGGCTCCTACAATGAGCAGTTCTTC
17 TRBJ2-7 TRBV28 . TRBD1 CASSLVEPGQGLGEQYF TGTGCCAGCAGTTTAGTGGAACCGGGACAGGGCTTGGGCGAGCAGTACTTC
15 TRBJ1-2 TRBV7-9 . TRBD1 CASSPMDRPLYGYTF TGTGCCAGCAGCCCTATGGACAGGCCTCTCTATGGCTACACCTTC
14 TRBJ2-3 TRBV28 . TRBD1 CAASTGQGGVVRYF TGTGCCGCCTCCACGGGACAGGGGGGGGTTGTCCGGTATTTT
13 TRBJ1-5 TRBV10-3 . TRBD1 CAISGQGGQPQHF TGTGCCATCAGTGGACAGGGAGGTCAGCCCCAGCATTTT
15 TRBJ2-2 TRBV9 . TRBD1 CASSVGGQHTGELFF TGTGCCAGCAGCGTAGGGGGACAGCACACCGGGGAGCTGTTTTTT
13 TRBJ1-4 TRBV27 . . CASSFRAEGRLFF TGTGCCAGCAGTTTCCGCGCAGAGGGTCGACTGTTTTTT
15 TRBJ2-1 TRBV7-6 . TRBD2 CASSLYLAENNEQFF TGTGCCAGCAGCTTATACCTAGCGGAAAACAATGAGCAGTTCTTC
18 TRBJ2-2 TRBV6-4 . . CASSIPPLHGANTGELFF TGTGCCAGCAGTATCCCCCCACTCCACGGTGCTAACACCGGGGAGCTGTTTTTT
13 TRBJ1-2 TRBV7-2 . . CASSLGGGQGYTF TGTGCCAGCAGCTTAGGGGGAGGGCAAGGCTACACCTTC
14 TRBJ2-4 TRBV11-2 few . CASSPEIAKNIQYF TGTGCCAGCAGCCCAGAAATAGCCAAAAACATTCAGTACTTC
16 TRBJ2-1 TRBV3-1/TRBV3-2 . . CASSRTGTLLVDEQFF TGTGCCAGCAGCCGGACCGGGACTCTCTTAGTGGATGAGCAGTTCTTC
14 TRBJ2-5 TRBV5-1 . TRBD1 CASSTGQGTETQYF TGCGCCAGCAGCACGGGACAGGGTACGGAGACCCAGTACTTC
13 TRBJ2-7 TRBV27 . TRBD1 CASRKGTDYEQYF TGTGCCAGCAGGAAAGGGACAGACTACGAGCAGTACTTC
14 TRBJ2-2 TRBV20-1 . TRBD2 CSASRAGAVGELFF TGCAGTGCTAGTAGAGCGGGAGCGGTCGGGGAGCTGTTTTTT
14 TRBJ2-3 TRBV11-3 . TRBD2 CASSETSGTDTQYF TGTGCCAGCAGCGAAACTAGCGGCACAGATACGCAGTATTTT
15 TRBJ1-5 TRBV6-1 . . CASSEAGLGVWPQHF TGTGCCAGCAGTGAAGCTGGACTGGGCGTGTGGCCCCAGCATTTT
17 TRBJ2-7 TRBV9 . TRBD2 CPPIWTSGRAPFSEQYF TGTCCCCCGATCTGGACTAGCGGGAGGGCCCCTTTTTCCGAGCAGTACTTC
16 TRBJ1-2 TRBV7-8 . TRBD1 CASSRHGTGGGYGYTF TGTGCCAGCAGCCGACACGGGACAGGGGGCGGTTATGGCTACACCTTC
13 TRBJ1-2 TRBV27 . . CASSFRQGNGYTF TGTGCCAGCAGTTTCCGGCAGGGGAATGGCTACACCTTC
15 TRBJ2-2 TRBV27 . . CASSLGGYEAGELFF TGTGCCAGCAGTTTAGGAGGGTATGAGGCCGGGGAGCTGTTTTTT
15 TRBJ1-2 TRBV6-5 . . CASSPGLPFNYGYTF TGTGCCAGCAGCCCAGGACTGCCTTTTAACTATGGCTACACCTTC
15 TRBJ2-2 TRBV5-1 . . CASSGSIPNTGELFF TGCGCCAGCAGCGGGAGCATACCGAACACCGGGGAGCTGTTTTTT
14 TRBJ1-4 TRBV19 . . CASSIAGGNEKLFF TGTGCCAGTAGTATTGCGGGGGGAAATGAAAAACTGTTTTTT
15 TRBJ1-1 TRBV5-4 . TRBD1 CASSLGGTANTEAFF TGTGCCAGCAGCTTGGGGGGGACAGCGAACACTGAAGCTTTCTTT
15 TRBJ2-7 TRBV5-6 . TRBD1 CASSFPGQGSYEQYF TGTGCCAGCAGCTTCCCGGGACAGGGGTCCTACGAGCAGTACTTC
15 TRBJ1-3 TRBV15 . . CATSRDRGSGNTIYF TGTGCCACCAGCAGAGATAGGGGGTCTGGAAACACCATATATTTT
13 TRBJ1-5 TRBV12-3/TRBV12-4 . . CASSVDRNQPQHF TGTGCCAGCAGTGTAGACAGGAATCAGCCCCAGCATTTT
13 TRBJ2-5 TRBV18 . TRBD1 CASRTGDQETQYF TGTGCCAGCAGGACAGGGGACCAAGAGACCCAGTACTTC